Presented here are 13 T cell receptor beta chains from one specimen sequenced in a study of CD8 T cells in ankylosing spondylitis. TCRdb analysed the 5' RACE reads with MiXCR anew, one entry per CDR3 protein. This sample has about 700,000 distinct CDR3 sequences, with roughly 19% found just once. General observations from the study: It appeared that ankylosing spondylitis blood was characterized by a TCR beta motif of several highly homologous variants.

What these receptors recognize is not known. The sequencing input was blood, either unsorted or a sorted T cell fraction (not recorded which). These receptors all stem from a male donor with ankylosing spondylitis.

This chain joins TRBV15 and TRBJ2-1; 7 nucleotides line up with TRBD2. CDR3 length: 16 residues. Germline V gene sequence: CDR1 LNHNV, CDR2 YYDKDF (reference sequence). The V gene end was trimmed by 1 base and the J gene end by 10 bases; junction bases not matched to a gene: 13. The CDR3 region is CATSRAGTIARGEQFF. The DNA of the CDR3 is TGTGCCACCAGCAGAGCCGGGACTATCGCACGGGGGGAGCAGTTCTTC.

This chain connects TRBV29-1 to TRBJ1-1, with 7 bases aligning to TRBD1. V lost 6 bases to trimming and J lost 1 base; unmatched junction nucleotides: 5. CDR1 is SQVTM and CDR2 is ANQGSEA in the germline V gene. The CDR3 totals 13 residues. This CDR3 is CSVERTGNTEAFF. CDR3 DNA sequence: TGCAGCGTGGAGCGGACAGGGAACACTGAAGCTTTCTTT.

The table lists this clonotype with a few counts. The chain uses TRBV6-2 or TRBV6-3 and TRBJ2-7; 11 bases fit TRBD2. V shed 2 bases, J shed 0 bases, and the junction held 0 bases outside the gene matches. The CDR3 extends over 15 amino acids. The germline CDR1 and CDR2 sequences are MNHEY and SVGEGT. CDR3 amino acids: CASSYTSGSSYEQYF. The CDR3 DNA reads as TGTGCCAGCAGTTACACTAGCGGGAGCTCCTACGAGCAGTACTTC.

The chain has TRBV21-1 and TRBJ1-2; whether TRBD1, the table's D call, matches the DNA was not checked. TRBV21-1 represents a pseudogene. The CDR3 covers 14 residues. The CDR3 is CATPQRDTFYGYTF. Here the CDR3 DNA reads TGTGCTACACCCCAGCGGGACACTTTCTATGGCTACACCTTC.

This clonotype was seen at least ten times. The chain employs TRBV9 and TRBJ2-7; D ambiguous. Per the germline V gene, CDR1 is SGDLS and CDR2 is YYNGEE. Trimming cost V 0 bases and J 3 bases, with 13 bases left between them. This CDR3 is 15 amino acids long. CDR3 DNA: TGTGCCAGCAGCGTAGGCCAGAACCCCCTCTACGAGCAGTACTTC. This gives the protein CASSVGQNPLYEQYF. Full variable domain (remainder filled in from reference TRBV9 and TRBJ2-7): DSGVTQTPKHLITATGQRVTLRCSPRSGDLSVYWYQQSLDQGLQFLIQYYNGEERAKGNILERFSAQQFPDLHSELNLSSLELGDSALYFCASSVGQNPLYEQYFGPGTRLTVT.

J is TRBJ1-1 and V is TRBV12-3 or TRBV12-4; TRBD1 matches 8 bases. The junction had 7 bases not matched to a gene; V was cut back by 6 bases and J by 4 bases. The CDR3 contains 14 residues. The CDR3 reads CASSWTGFGTEAFF. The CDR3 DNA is TGTGCCAGCAGCTGGACAGGGTTCGGCACTGAAGCTTTCTTT.

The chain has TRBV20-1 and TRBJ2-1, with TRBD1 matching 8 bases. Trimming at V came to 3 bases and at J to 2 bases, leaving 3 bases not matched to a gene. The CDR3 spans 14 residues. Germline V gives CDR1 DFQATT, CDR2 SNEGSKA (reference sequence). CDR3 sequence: CSARAGGPYNEQFF. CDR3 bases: TGCAGTGCTAGGGCAGGGGGCCCCTACAATGAGCAGTTCTTC.

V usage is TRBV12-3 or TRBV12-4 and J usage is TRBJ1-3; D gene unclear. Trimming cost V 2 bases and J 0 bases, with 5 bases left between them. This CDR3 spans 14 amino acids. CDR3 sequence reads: CASSLWPSGNTIYF. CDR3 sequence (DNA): TGTGCCAGCAGTTTATGGCCCTCTGGAAACACCATATATTTT.

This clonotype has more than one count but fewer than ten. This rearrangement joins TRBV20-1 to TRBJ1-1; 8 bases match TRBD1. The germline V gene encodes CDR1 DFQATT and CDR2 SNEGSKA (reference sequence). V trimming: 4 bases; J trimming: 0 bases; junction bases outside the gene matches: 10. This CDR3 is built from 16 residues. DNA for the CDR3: TGCAGTGCTAAACGGACAGGGCCCATCATGAACACTGAAGCTTTCTTT. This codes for CSAKRTGPIMNTEAFF.

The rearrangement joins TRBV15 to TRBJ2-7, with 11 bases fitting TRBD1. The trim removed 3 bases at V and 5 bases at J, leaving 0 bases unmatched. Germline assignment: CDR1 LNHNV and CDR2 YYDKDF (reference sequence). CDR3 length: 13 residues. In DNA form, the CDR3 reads TGTGCCACCAGCAGGGACAGGGGGCACGAGCAGTACTTC. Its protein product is CATSRDRGHEQYF. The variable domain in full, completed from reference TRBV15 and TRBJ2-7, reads DAMVIQNPRYQVTQFGKPVTLSCSQTLNHNVMYWYQQKSSQAPKLLFHYYDKDFNNEADTPDNFQSRRPNTSFCFLDIRSPGLGDTAMYLCATSRDRGHEQYFGPGTRLTVT.

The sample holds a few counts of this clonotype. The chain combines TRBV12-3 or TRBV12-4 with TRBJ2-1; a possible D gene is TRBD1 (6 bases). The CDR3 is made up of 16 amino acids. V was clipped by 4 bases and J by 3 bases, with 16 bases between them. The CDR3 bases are TGTGCCAGCAGTTCCACATCGAGGGGGTACTACAATGAGCAGTTCTTC. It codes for CASSSTSRGYYNEQFF.

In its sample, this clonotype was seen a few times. Here the CDR3 DNA reads TGTGCCAGCTCACCGGATTGGGGAGCCTACGAGCAGTACTTC. It translates to CASSPDWGAYEQYF. The chain employs TRBV18 and TRBJ2-7, with D possibly matching TRBD2 (5 bases). The germline gives CDR1 KGHSH, CDR2 LQKENI. CDR3 length equals 14 residues. V shed 3 bases and J shed 2 bases, with 11 bases lying between them. Filled out from reference TRBV18 and TRBJ2-7, the complete variable domain reads NAGVMQNPRHLVRRRGQEARLRCSPMKGHSHVYWYRQLPEEGLKFMVYLQKENIIDESGMPKERFSAEFPKEGPSILRIQQVVRGDSAAYFCASSPDWGAYEQYFGPGTRLTVT.

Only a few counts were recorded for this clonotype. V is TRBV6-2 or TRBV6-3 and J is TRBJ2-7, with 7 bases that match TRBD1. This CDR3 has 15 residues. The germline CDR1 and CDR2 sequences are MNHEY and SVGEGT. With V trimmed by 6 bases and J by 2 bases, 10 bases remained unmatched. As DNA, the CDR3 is TGTGCCAGCAGGCGCTCCGGGACAGAAACCTACGAGCAGTACTTC. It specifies CASRRSGTETYEQYF.